This T cell receptor beta chain originates from a study of cytomegalovirus exposure and HLA in healthy donors. With 60 Vbeta and 13 Jbeta primers, the PCR was carried out. This table comes from immunoSEQ multiplex PCR, and its TCRdb copy is limited to in-frame clones, with some not included. Of 150,000 to 200,000 clones listed, roughly 83% are singletons. This CDR3 has 16 residues. Germline V gives CDR1 KGHSH, CDR2 LQKENI. The V gene end was trimmed by 3 bases and the J gene end by 0 bases; junction bases not matched to a gene: 7. The rearrangement joins TRBV18 to TRBJ2-7; 8 positions match TRBD1. Input material: PBMCs. This receptor was identified in a boy under 18 in good health and CMV-seronegative. The CDR3 sequence: CASSPRGQGPSYEQYF. The CDR3 DNA reads as TGTGCCAGCTCACCGAGAGGACAGGGACCCTCCTACGAGCAGTACTTC.